The present entry profiles one TCR beta chain with its context. This sample was included in a study of PD-L1 blockade in urothelial cancer. The data were produced by immunoSEQ multiplex PCR, yet TCRdb's version contains in-frame clones alone and is incomplete. The sample has under 30,000 clones; 80% are singletons. The germline CDR1 and CDR2 sequences are WNHNN and SYGVQD (reference sequence). The ends lost 2 bases at V and 1 base at J; junction bases unmatched: 3. CDR3 size: 15 residues. The V gene is TRBV10-1, the J gene TRBJ2-7, with 9 positions matching TRBD2. The TCR sequence derives from a man between 50 and 59 years old with urothelial cancer. The specimen comprised PBMCs, sampled around atezolizumab (anti-PD-L1) treatment. The CDR3 is CASSEGSGGSYEQYF. The CDR3 region has the DNA TGCGCCAGCAGTGAGGGTAGCGGGGGATCCTACGAGCAGTACTTC.